One sample yielded the 28 T cell receptor beta chains listed below, sequenced in a study of cytomegalovirus exposure and HLA in healthy donors. Primers included in the PCR were 60 Vbeta and 13 Jbeta primers. Assay used: immunoSEQ multiplex PCR; TCRdb lists only in-frame clones, some missing. The data show some 120,000 clones, and the top ten clones hold 6.5% to 7%. The sample consisted of PBMCs. These receptors were obtained from a man in his forties in good health and CMV-seropositive.

The gene calls are TRBV7-6 and TRBJ2-3, with D uncertain. V was cut by 5 bases and J by 11 bases, with 17 bases left in between. Germline loops: CDR1 SGHVS, CDR2 FNYEAQ. The CDR3 has 13 residues. CDR3: CASSHRVVEVQYF. In nucleotides, the CDR3 is TGTGCCAGCAGCCACCGGGTCGTAGAGGTGCAGTATTTT. The full variable domain, its missing parts supplied by reference TRBV7-6 and TRBJ2-3, is GAGVSQSPRYKVTKRGQDVALRCDPISGHVSLYWYRQALGQGPEFLTYFNYEAQQDKSGLPNDRFSAERPEGSISTLTIQRTEQRDSAMYRCASSHRVVEVQYFGPGTRLTVL.

The V and J genes are TRBV5-1 and TRBJ2-1; TRBD1 agrees at 8 bases. Losses at the gene ends were 0 bases for V and 6 bases for J; bases not matched to a gene: 2. The CDR3 has 14 amino acids. The germline CDR1 and CDR2 sequences are SGHRS and YFSETQ. CDR3 DNA: TGCGCCAGCAGCTTGGGGGACAGGCTCAATGAGCAGTTCTTC. Translating gives CASSLGDRLNEQFF.

V is TRBV9 and J is TRBJ1-3; no reliable D call. The CDR3 runs 15 residues. Germline lookup yields CDR1 SGDLS and CDR2 YYNGEE. Trimming removed 4 bases at V and 1 base at J, with 12 bases between. The CDR3 loop is CASSPSGSSGNTIYF. In DNA form, the CDR3 reads TGTGCCAGCAGCCCTAGCGGCTCATCTGGAAACACCATATATTTT.

The chain has TRBV5-1 and TRBJ1-2; no firm D call. The CDR3 length is 13 residues. The V end was cut by 3 bases, the J end by 6 bases, with 12 bases between. The germline CDR1 and CDR2 sequences are SGHRS and YFSETQ. The CDR3 DNA reads TGCGCCAGCAGCTCGGAGGGCGGGCATGGCTACACCTTC. Amino acids: CASSSEGGHGYTF. Using reference TRBV5-1 and TRBJ1-2 for the parts outside the CDR3, the full variable domain is KAGVTQTPRYLIKTRGQQVTLSCSPISGHRSVSWYQQTPGQGLQFLFEYFSETQRNKGNFPGRFSGRQFSNSRSEMNVSTLELGDSALYLCASSSEGGHGYTFGSGTRLTVV.

The chain employs TRBV7-9 and TRBJ1-6, with a weak D call TRBD1 (5 bases). Germline CDR1 SEHNR, CDR2 FQNEAQ (reference sequence). Trimming removed 3 bases at V and 7 bases at J, with 10 bases between. This CDR3 has 14 amino acids. Here the CDR3 reads CASSFQGWNSPLHF. The CDR3 coding sequence is TGTGCCAGCAGCTTCCAGGGTTGGAATTCACCCCTCCACTTT.

The J gene is TRBJ2-1, the V gene TRBV6-6, with TRBD2 matching over 8 bases. The V segment lost 5 bases and the J segment 0 bases; nucleotides outside the gene matches: 6. The CDR3 totals 16 residues. Germline V gene lookup returns CDR1 MNHNY and CDR2 SVGAGI (reference sequence). The CDR3 coding sequence is TGTGCCAGCAGTGGGCGGGAGGCCCTCTCCTACAATGAGCAGTTCTTC. Translating it yields CASSGREALSYNEQFF.

This chain connects TRBV11-1 to TRBJ2-1; D is unresolved. The CDR3 sequence is 14 residues long. Germline V lookup: CDR1 SGHAT, CDR2 FQDESV (reference sequence). V was trimmed by 5 bases and J by 1 base, leaving 9 bases between them. CDR3 coding DNA: TGTGCCAGCAGCCGAGAGGCGTCCTACAATGAGCAGTTCTTC. Its translation is CASSREASYNEQFF.

V is TRBV14 and J is TRBJ1-3; 8 bases line up with TRBD1. Germline lookup yields CDR1 SGHDN and CDR2 FVKESK. The CDR3 totals 18 residues. V lost 3 bases and J lost 0; bases outside the gene matches: 10. The CDR3, as DNA: TGTGCCAGCAGCCAGGCGGACAGGGCCCTACTCTCTGGAAACACCATATATTTT. The encoded protein is CASSQADRALLSGNTIYF.

V gene TRBV14 combines with J gene TRBJ2-5; perhaps TRBD1 as D (6 bases). Germline loops: CDR1 SGHDN, CDR2 FVKESK. The V end was cut by 4 bases, the J end by 3 bases, with 12 bases between. This CDR3 spans 14 amino acids. The CDR3 loop is CASSRRGGKETQYF. In nucleotides, the CDR3 is TGTGCCAGCAGCCGAAGAGGGGGTAAAGAGACCCAGTACTTC.

The chain joins TRBV18 to TRBJ2-5, with D perhaps TRBD2 (6 bases). Germline V lookup: CDR1 KGHSH, CDR2 LQKENI. The CDR3 has 14 residues. The V and J ends lost 3 bases and 5 bases respectively, with 13 bases between them. This chain's CDR3 is CASSPGGPRETQYF. In DNA, the CDR3 is TGTGCCAGCTCACCCGGAGGGCCCCGGGAGACCCAGTACTTC.

CDR3 region: CASSFRGEGSPLHF. DNA for the CDR3: TGCGCCAGCAGCTTTCGGGGGGAAGGTTCACCCCTCCACTTT. The chain couples TRBV5-1 to TRBJ1-6; D might be TRBD1 (5 bases). The CDR3 extends over 14 amino acids. V lost 2 bases and J 9 bases, leaving 12 bases between the germline ends. The germline gives CDR1 SGHRS, CDR2 YFSETQ. Variable domain in full (rest from reference TRBV5-1 and TRBJ1-6): KAGVTQTPRYLIKTRGQQVTLSCSPISGHRSVSWYQQTPGQGLQFLFEYFSETQRNKGNFPGRFSGRQFSNSRSEMNVSTLELGDSALYLCASSFRGEGSPLHFGNGTRLTVT.

The rearrangement links TRBV6-5 to TRBJ1-1; possibly TRBD1 for D (6 bases). Germline loops: CDR1 MNHEY, CDR2 SVGAGI. This CDR3 comprises 13 residues. Trimming took off 6 bases at V and 6 bases at J, with 14 bases between the two ends. DNA of the CDR3: TGTGCCAGCAGCCGGACAGACAGCGCTGAAGCTTTCTTT. It encodes CASSRTDSAEAFF.

The chain joins TRBV15 to TRBJ2-2, with D perhaps matching TRBD2 (5 bases). In germline, CDR1 is LNHNV, CDR2 YYDKDF (reference sequence). V was cut by 0 bases and J by 8 bases, with 13 bases left in between. CDR3 length: 15 amino acids. The CDR3 loop reads CATSRDLLPGGELFF. CDR3 nucleotides: TGTGCCACCAGCAGAGATTTGCTCCCGGGGGGGGAGCTGTTTTTT. Drawing the rest from reference TRBV15 and TRBJ2-2, the complete variable domain is DAMVIQNPRYQVTQFGKPVTLSCSQTLNHNVMYWYQQKSSQAPKLLFHYYDKDFNNEADTPDNFQSRRPNTSFCFLDIRSPGLGDTAMYLCATSRDLLPGGELFFGEGSRLTVL.

V is TRBV7-9 and J is TRBJ2-1; perhaps TRBD2 as D (5 bases). Deletions cut 0 bases from V and 8 bases from J, with 14 bases between. The CDR3 length is 15 residues. Germline V gene sequence: CDR1 SEHNR, CDR2 FQNEAQ (reference sequence). The CDR3: CASSLALTSTDEQFF. The CDR3 region has the DNA TGTGCCAGCAGCTTAGCATTAACTAGTACCGATGAGCAGTTCTTC.

The chain uses TRBV7-2 and TRBJ2-7, with 8 bases aligning to TRBD2. The J segment lost 6 bases and the V segment lost 4 bases, leaving 11 bases of the junction unmatched. This CDR3 is 15 amino acids long. From germline, CDR1 is SGHTA and CDR2 FQGNSA. The CDR3 here is CASSSSASGYGEQYF. CDR3 coding DNA: TGTGCCAGCAGCTCTAGCGCTAGCGGGTATGGCGAGCAGTACTTC.

CDR3 bases: TGTGCCAGCAGTGAGGACAGGTATCAGCCCCAGCATTTT. Its translation: CASSEDRYQPQHF. The chain is built from TRBV6-1 and TRBJ1-5; the match to TRBD1 covers 7 bases. V shed 3 bases and J 5 bases; nucleotides not matched to a gene: 1. This CDR3 is 13 amino acids long. The V gene's germline CDR1 is MNHNS and CDR2 SASEGT.

J is TRBJ2-5 and V is TRBV7-2; 9 bases fit TRBD2. Germline lookup yields CDR1 SGHTA and CDR2 FQGNSA. The V and J ends lost 3 bases and 6 bases, in that order; junction bases with no gene match: 8. CDR3 length: 15 amino acids. Here the CDR3 DNA reads TGTGCCAGCAGCTTGGGCACTAGCGGGTTAAAGACCCAGTACTTC. Its translation: CASSLGTSGLKTQYF. Full variable domain (outside the CDR3, taken from reference TRBV7-2 and TRBJ2-5): GAGVSQSPSNKVTEKGKDVELRCDPISGHTALYWYRQSLGQGLEFLIYFQGNSAPDKSGLPSDRFSAERTGGSVSTLTIQRTQQEDSAVYLCASSLGTSGLKTQYFGPGTRLLVL.

The chain employs TRBV19 and TRBJ2-1; 11 positions agree with TRBD2. There are 17 residues in the CDR3. Looked up from germline, CDR1 is LNHDA and CDR2 is SQIVND (reference sequence). With 3 bases clipped from V and 0 bases from J, the junction kept 4 bases outside the gene matches. CDR3 sequence: CASSMYTSGSSYNEQFF. As DNA, the CDR3 is TGTGCCAGTAGTATGTATACTAGCGGGAGCTCCTACAATGAGCAGTTCTTC.

The chain has TRBV9 and TRBJ2-3, with 8 bases fitting TRBD2. This CDR3 region has 15 residues. Germline lookup yields CDR1 SGDLS and CDR2 YYNGEE. The V segment lost 2 bases and the J segment 1 base; nucleotides outside the gene matches: 3. The CDR3 protein is CASSVQAGGTDTQYF. The CDR3 DNA reads as TGTGCCAGCAGCGTGCAAGCGGGAGGCACAGATACGCAGTATTTT.

This sequence joins TRBV7-3 and TRBJ2-3, with D possibly TRBD1 on 5 matching bases. The V end lost 5 bases, the J end lost 4 bases, and 16 bases lay between the germline ends. The V gene's germline CDR1 is SGHTA and CDR2 FQGTGA. CDR3 size: 15 residues. This CDR3 reads CASSLTSGLSDTQYF. The CDR3 DNA sequence: TGTGCCAGCAGCCTCACCTCAGGGTTATCAGATACGCAGTATTTT.

The chain couples TRBV19 to TRBJ2-5, with 12 positions matching TRBD1. The CDR3 extends over 15 amino acids. Trimming took 3 bases from V and 4 from J; bases not matched to a gene: 3. CDR1 is LNHDA and CDR2 is SQIVND in the germline V gene (reference sequence). Here the CDR3 reads CASSMPGQGAETQYF. CDR3 DNA: TGTGCCAGTAGTATGCCGGGACAGGGGGCAGAGACCCAGTACTTC.

The gene calls are TRBV28 and TRBJ2-6, with D maybe TRBD1 (6 bases). This CDR3 contains 15 residues. The ends were cut back, 4 bases at V and 2 bases at J, with 9 bases in the middle. Germline V gives CDR1 MDHEN, CDR2 SYDVKM. CDR3 protein: CASSSQGAGANVLTF. For the CDR3, the DNA is TGTGCCAGCAGTTCACAGGGAGCTGGGGCCAACGTCCTGACTTTC.

This rearrangement joins TRBV19 to TRBJ1-3; D remains unclear. From germline, CDR1 is LNHDA and CDR2 SQIVND (reference sequence). CDR3 size: 12 residues. Trimming shortened V by 3 bases and J by 4 bases, and 4 bases separated the two germline ends. The CDR3 reads CASSIAGNTIYF. DNA of the CDR3: TGTGCCAGTAGTATTGCGGGAAACACCATATATTTT.

V usage is TRBV6-5 and J usage is TRBJ1-2; D remains unclear. The CDR3 is 12 amino acids. V gave up 5 bases and J gave up 2 bases, with 6 bases separating them. Germline V lookup: CDR1 MNHEY, CDR2 SVGAGI. The CDR3 DNA follows: TGTGCCAGCAGTCCAGGAAACTATGGCTACACCTTC. This encodes CASSPGNYGYTF.

J is TRBJ2-7 and V is TRBV5-4; 10 bases align to TRBD2. With V trimmed by 4 bases and J by 0 bases, 10 bases remained unmatched. Germline V gene sequence: CDR1 SGHNT, CDR2 YYREEE (reference sequence). The CDR3 has 17 amino acids. The CDR3 protein is CASSTGVAGGSSYEQYF. DNA for the CDR3: TGTGCCAGCAGCACCGGGGTAGCGGGAGGAAGCTCCTACGAGCAGTACTTC.

The chain combines TRBV5-1 with TRBJ2-5; weak D call: TRBD1 (5 bases). The germline gives CDR1 SGHRS, CDR2 YFSETQ. This CDR3 is built from 14 residues. The germline V and J ends were trimmed by 4 bases and 5 bases, with 15 bases remaining between them. CDR3 nucleotides: TGCGCCAGCAGCCCTCGTCAGGGTTCTGAGACCCAGTACTTC. Protein product: CASSPRQGSETQYF. Drawing the rest from reference TRBV5-1 and TRBJ2-5, the complete variable domain is KAGVTQTPRYLIKTRGQQVTLSCSPISGHRSVSWYQQTPGQGLQFLFEYFSETQRNKGNFPGRFSGRQFSNSRSEMNVSTLELGDSALYLCASSPRQGSETQYFGPGTRLLVL.

V gene TRBV11-2 combines with J gene TRBJ2-7; 8 bases match TRBD1. After removal of 1 base from V and 0 bases from J, the junction contained 2 bases not matched to a gene. This CDR3 spans 15 amino acids. The germline gives CDR1 SGHAT, CDR2 FQNNGV. CDR3 in DNA: TGTGCCAGCAGCTTAGGACAGGGGTCCTCCTACGAGCAGTACTTC. It codes for CASSLGQGSSYEQYF.

V and J are TRBV2 and TRBJ1-5; D unresolved. Germline loops: CDR1 SNHLY, CDR2 FYNNEI. The CDR3 is 15 residues long. Deletions cut 4 bases from V and 1 base from J, with 11 bases between. The CDR3 sequence is CASSVNSKSNQPQHF. DNA for the CDR3: TGTGCCAGCAGTGTTAACAGTAAGAGCAATCAGCCCCAGCATTTT.